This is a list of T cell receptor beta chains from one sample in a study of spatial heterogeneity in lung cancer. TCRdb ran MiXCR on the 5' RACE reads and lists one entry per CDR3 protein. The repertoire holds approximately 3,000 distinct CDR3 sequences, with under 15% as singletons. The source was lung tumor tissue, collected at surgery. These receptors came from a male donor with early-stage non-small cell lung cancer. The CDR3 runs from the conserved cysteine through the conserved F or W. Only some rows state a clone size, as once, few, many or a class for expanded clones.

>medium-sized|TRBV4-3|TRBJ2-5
CASSQRYGTDQETQYF
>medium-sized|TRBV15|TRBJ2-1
CATSRRQGERTQQFF
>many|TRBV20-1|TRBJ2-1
CSALLAGAVIDHNEQFF
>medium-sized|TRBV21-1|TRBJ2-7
CASSARDRVYEQYF
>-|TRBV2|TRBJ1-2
CASQETAGYTF
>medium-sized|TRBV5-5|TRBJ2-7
CASSFFGYEQYF
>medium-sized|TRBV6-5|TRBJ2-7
CASSYGQGGYEQYF
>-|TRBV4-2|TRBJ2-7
CASSQVGQGYEQYF
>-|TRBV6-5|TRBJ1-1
CASTSGINTEAFF
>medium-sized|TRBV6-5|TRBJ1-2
CASSYVQGARGFGYTF
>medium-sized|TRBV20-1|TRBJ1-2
CSLLHTGGADYGYTF
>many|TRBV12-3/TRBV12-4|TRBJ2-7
CASSRLSEQYF
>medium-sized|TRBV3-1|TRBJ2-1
CASSQDPGLAVKDEQFF
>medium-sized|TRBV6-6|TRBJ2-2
CASGTASGTGELFF
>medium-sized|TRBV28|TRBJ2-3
CASSPPRAETDTQYF
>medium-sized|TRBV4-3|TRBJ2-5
CASSQGRTSGLQETQYF
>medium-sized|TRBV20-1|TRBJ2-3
CSASLQSVNTQYF
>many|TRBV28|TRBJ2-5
CASSPSGGEQETQYF
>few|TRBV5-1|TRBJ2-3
CASSLATGPSTDTQYF
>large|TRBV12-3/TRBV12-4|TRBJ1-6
CASRLGQENSPLHF
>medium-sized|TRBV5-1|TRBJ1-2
CASSWATGLPYGYTF
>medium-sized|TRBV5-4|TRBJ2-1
CASSYSGSAYNEQFF
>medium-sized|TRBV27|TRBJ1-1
CASSFWGTEAFF
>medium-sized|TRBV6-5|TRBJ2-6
CASTQGSAGANVLTF
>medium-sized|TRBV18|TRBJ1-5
CASSPTGGHNQPQHF
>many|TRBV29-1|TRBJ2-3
CGSWDSGDTQYF
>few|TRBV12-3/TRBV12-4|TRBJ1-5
CASSLEGGNQPQHF
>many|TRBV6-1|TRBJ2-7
CASSEARTSFMREQYF
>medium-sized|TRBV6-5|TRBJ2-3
CASRRDPTSTDTQYF
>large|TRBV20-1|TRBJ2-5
CSAGQGGETQYF
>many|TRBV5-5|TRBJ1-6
CASSSYLVVDSPLHF
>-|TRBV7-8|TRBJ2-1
CASNPYGSGQGFDEQFF
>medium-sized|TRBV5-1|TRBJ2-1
CASSWDSYNEQFF
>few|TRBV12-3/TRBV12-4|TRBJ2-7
CASSFQFRRLAGSEQYF
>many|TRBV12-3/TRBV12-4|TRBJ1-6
CASSYRAISPLHF
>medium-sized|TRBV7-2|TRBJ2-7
CASSPLGASNEQYF
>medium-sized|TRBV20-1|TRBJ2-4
CSASGRGQTAKNIQYF
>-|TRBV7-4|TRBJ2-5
CASSLSSVGPTAQYF
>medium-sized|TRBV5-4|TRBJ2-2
CASSARDSYTGELFF
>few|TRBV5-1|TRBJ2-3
CASSLLGARADTQYF
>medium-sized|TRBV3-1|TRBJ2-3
CASTPSGGALDTQYF
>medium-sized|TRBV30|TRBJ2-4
CAWAWGSLGIQYF
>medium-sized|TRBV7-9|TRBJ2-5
CASSNGQAGQETQYF
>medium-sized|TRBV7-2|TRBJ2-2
CASSLTGTGGTGELFF
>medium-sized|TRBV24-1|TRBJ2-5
CATSEAGLKTQYF
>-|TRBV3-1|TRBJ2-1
CASSSRTSGGVEQFF
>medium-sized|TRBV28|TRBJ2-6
CASSFTDRSSGANVLTF
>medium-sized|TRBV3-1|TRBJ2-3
CASSQGKDTQYF
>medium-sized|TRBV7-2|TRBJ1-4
CASSLRDEKLFF